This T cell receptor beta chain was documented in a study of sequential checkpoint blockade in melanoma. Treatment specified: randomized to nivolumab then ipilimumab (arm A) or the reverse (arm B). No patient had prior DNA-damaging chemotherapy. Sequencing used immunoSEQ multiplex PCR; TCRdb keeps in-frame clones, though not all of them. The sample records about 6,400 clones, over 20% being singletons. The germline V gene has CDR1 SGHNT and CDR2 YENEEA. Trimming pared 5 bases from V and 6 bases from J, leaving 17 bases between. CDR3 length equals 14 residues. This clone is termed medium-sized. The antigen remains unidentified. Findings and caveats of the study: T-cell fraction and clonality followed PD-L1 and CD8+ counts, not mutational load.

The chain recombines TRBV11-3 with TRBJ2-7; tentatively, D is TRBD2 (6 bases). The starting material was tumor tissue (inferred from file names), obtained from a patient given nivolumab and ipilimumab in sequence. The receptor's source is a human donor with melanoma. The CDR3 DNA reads TGTGCCAGCAGCACACAAACGATGGGGGGCGAGCAGTACTTC. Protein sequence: CASSTQTMGGEQYF.